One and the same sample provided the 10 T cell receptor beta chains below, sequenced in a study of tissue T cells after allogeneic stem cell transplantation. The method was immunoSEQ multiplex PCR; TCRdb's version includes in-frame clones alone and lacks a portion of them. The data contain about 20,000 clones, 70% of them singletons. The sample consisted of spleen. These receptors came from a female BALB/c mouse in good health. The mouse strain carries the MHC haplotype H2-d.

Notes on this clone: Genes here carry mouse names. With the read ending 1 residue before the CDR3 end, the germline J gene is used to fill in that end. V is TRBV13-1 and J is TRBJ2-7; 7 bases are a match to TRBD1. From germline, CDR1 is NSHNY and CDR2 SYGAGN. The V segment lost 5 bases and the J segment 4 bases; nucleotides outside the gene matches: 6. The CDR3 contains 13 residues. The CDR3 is CASRPGQMYEQYF. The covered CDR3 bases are TGTGCCAGCAGACCGGGACAGATGTATGAACAGTAC.

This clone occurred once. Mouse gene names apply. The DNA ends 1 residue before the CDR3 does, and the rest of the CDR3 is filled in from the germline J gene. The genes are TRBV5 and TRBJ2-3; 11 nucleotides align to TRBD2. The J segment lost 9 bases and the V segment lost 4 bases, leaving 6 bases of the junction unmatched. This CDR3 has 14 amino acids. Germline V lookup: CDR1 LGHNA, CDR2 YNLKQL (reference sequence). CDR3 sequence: CASSPDWGGWTLYF. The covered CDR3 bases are TGTGCCAGCAGCCCCGACTGGGGGGGTTGGACGCTGTAT.

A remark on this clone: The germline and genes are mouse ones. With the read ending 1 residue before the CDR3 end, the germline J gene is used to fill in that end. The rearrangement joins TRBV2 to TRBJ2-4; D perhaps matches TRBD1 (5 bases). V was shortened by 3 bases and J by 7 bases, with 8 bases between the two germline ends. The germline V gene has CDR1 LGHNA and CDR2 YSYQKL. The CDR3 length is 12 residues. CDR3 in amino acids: CASSHRGDTLYF. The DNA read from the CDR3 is TGTGCCAGCAGCCACCGAGGGGACACCTTGTAC.

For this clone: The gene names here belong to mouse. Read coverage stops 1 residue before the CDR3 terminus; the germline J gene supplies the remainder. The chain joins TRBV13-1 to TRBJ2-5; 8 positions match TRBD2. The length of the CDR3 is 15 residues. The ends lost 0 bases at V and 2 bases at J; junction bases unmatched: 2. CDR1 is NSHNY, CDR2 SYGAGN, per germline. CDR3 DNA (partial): TGTGCCAGCAGTGATGCTGGGGGGCCCCAAGACACCCAGTAC. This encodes CASSDAGGPQDTQY. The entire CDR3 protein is CASSDAGGPQDTQYF.

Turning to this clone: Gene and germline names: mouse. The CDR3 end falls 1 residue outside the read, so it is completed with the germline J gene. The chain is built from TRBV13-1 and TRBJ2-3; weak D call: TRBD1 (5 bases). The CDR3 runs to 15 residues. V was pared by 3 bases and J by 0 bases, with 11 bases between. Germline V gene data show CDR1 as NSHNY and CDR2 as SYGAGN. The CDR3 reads CASSGTSSSAETLYF. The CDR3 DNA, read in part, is TGTGCCAGCAGTGGGACATCATCTAGTGCAGAAACGCTGTAT.

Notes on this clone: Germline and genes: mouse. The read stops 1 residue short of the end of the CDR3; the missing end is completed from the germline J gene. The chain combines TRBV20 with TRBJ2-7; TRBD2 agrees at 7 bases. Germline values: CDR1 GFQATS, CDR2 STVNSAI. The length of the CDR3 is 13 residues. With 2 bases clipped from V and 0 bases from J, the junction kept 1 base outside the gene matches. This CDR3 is CGARPGGSYEQYF. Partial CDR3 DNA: TGTGGTGCTAGGCCTGGGGGCTCCTATGAACAGTAC.

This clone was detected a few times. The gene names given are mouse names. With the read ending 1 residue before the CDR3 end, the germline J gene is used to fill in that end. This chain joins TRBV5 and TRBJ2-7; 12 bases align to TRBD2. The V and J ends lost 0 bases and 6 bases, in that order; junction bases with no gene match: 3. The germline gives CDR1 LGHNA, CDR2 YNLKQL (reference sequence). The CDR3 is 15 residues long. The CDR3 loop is CASSQDPDWGGEQYF. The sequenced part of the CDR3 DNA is TGTGCCAGCAGCCAAGACCCGGACTGGGGGGGTGAACAGTAC.

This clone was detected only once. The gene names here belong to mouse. CDR3 DNA (partial): TGTGGTGCTAGGGTCAGGGGGCCCCCAGAAACGCTGTAT. It codes for CGARVRGPPETLY. The CDR3 as a whole reads CGARVRGPPETLYF. The gene calls are TRBV20 and TRBJ2-3, with 8 bases fitting TRBD1. Read sequence stops 1 residue before the CDR3 end, and the germline J gene provides the missing end. V was clipped by 1 base and J by 4 bases; unmatched bases: 4. This CDR3 contains 14 residues. Germline V lookup: CDR1 GFQATS, CDR2 STVNSAI.

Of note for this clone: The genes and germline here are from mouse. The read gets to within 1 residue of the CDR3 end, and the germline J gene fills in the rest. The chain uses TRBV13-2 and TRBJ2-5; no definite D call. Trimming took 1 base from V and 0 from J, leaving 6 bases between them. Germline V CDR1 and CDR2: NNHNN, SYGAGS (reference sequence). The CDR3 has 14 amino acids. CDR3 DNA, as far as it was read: TGTGCCAGCGGTGATCGGAGTAACCAAGACACCCAGTAC. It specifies CASGDRSNQDTQY. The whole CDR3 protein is CASGDRSNQDTQYF.

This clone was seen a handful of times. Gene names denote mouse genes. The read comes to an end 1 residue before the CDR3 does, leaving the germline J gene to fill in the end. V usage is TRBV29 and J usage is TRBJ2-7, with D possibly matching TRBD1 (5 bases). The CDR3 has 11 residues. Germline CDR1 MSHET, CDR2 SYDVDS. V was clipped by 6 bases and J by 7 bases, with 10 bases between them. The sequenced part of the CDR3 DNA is TGTGCTAGCAGCAGGGATTGGGAACAGTAC. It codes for CASSRDWEQY. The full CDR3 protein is CASSRDWEQYF.